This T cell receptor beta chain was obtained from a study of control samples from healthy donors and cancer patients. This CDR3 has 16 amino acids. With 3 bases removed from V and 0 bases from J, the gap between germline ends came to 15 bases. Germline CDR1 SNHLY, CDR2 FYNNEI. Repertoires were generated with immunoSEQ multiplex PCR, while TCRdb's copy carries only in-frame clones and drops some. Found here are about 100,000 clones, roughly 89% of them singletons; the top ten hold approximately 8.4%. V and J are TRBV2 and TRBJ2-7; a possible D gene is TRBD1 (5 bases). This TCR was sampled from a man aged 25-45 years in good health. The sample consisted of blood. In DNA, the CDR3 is TGTGCCAGCAGTGACCTCAGTAACAGGATCTCCTACGAGCAGTACTTC. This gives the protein CASSDLSNRISYEQYF. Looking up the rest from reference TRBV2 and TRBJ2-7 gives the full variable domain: EPEVTQTPSHQVTQMGQEVILRCVPISNHLYFYWYRQILGQKVEFLVSFYNNEISEKSEIFDDQFSVERPDGSNFTLKIRSTKLEDSAMYFCASSDLSNRISYEQYFGPGTRLTVT.